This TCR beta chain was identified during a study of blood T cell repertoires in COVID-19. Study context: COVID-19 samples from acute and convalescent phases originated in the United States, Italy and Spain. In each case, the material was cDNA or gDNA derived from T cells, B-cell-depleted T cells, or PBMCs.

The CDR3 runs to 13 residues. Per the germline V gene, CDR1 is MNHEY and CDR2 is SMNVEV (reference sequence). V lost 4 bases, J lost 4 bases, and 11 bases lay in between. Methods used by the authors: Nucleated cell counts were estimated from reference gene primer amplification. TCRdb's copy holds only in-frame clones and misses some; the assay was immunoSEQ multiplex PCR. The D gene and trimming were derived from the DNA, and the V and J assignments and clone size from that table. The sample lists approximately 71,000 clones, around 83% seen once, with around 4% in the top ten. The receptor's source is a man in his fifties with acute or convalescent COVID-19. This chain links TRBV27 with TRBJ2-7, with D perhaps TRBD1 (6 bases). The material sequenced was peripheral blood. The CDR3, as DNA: TGTGCCAGCAGTTCGGGGACATCTTACGAGCAGTACTTC. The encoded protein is CASSSGTSYEQYF.